This T cell receptor (beta chain) was sequenced during a study of early T cells in non-severe SARS-CoV-2 infection. Looking at the study overall: The authors sequenced bulk RNA from unsorted whole blood, leaving chains unpaired. Findings and limits, study-wide: VDJdb matching skewed toward anti-spike CD8 responses, missing private and CD4 specificities.

Individual cDNA molecules received unique molecular identifiers. In TCRdb, the 5' RACE reads were re-called with MiXCR into one record per CDR3 protein. The data hold tens of thousands of distinct CDR3 sequences, with about 12% observed a single time. This clonotype was counted at least ten times. Its target is not known. CDR1 and CDR2 (germline): LNHDA, SQIVND (reference sequence). V lost 4 bases, J lost 5 bases, and 15 bases lay in between. The CDR3 extends over 15 amino acids. This TCR was recovered from an adult who was a healthcare worker with PCR-confirmed SARS-CoV-2 infection or an uninfected control (not recorded which). Sequenced sample: whole blood. J is TRBJ2-1 and V is TRBV19, with a weak D call TRBD1 (6 bases). The CDR3 is CASSSTGWPNNEQFF. CDR3 in DNA: TGTGCCAGTAGTAGTACAGGGTGGCCCAACAATGAGCAGTTCTTC.